These 14 T cell receptor beta chains originate from one sample sequenced in a study of Tregs in tolerant kidney transplant recipients. Sequencing was performed with immunoSEQ multiplex PCR; in TCRdb, only in-frame clones are kept and a portion is missing. The sample lists roughly 250,000 clones; about 80% were seen once. Sequenced material: CD4+ T cells from blood. Receptor source: a human donor in good health.

V is TRBV11-2 and J is TRBJ1-1; D is undetermined. There are 13 residues in the CDR3. The ends were cut back, 0 bases at V and 2 bases at J, with 4 bases in the middle. Germline CDR1 and CDR2: SGHAT and FQNNGV. The CDR3 sequence: CASSLDFNTEAFF. Here the CDR3 DNA reads TGTGCCAGCAGCTTAGATTTCAACACTGAAGCTTTCTTT.

This sequence joins TRBV2 and TRBJ2-5; 11 bases agree with TRBD1. Germline V gene lookup returns CDR1 SNHLY and CDR2 FYNNEI. CDR3 length: 14 residues. With 6 bases clipped from V and 5 bases from J, the junction kept 5 bases outside the gene matches. The CDR3 coding sequence is TGTGCCAGCAGGCCGGACAGGGGGCTGGAGACCCAGTACTTC. This encodes CASRPDRGLETQYF.

The V and J genes are TRBV18 and TRBJ2-7, with a possible D match to TRBD1 (5 bases). The CDR3 is 14 amino acids. Deletions cut 5 bases from V and 3 bases from J, with 14 bases between. Looked up from germline, CDR1 is KGHSH and CDR2 is LQKENI. The CDR3 spells CASSIQDSFYEQYF. The CDR3 DNA is TGTGCCAGCTCAATTCAAGACAGCTTCTACGAGCAGTACTTC.

The chain uses TRBV14 and TRBJ1-2, with D uncertain. V gave up 4 bases and J gave up 6 bases, with 12 bases separating them. Germline-derived CDR1 and CDR2 are SGHDN and FVKESK. The CDR3 loop spans 13 amino acids. In nucleotides, the CDR3 is TGTGCCAGCAGCCCTGACCTCTCTCATGGCTACACCTTC. Translating gives CASSPDLSHGYTF.

The V and J genes are TRBV5-4 and TRBJ1-1; D is unresolved. V lost 4 bases and J lost 1, with 11 bases in between. This CDR3 has 14 residues. CDR1 and CDR2 from the germline V gene are SGHNT and YYREEE (reference sequence). CDR3 amino acids: CASSLSVGNTEAFF. The CDR3, as DNA: TGTGCCAGCAGCCTGTCGGTGGGGAACACTGAAGCTTTCTTT.

In DNA, the CDR3 is TGTGCCAGCAGCTTAGGCGGGACAGTTTCTCAAGAGACCCAGTACTTC. This sequence encodes CASSLGGTVSQETQYF. The V gene is TRBV7-2, the J gene TRBJ2-5, with D maybe TRBD1 (7 bases). The CDR3 covers 16 residues. V was cut by 1 base and J by 2 bases, with 14 bases left in between. CDR1 SGHTA and CDR2 FQGNSA come from the germline V gene. The full variable domain, completed using reference TRBV7-2 and TRBJ2-5, is GAGVSQSPSNKVTEKGKDVELRCDPISGHTALYWYRQSLGQGLEFLIYFQGNSAPDKSGLPSDRFSAERTGGSVSTLTIQRTQQEDSAVYLCASSLGGTVSQETQYFGPGTRLLVL.

This clone was seen only once. The CDR3 loop reads CASSIGGRMNTEAFF. The DNA for the CDR3 is TGTGCCAGTAGTATAGGAGGGCGCATGAACACTGAAGCTTTCTTT. The chain links TRBV19 to TRBJ1-1, with unresolved D. The germline V gene has CDR1 LNHDA and CDR2 SQIVND (reference sequence). The V end lost 1 base, the J end lost 0 bases, and 9 bases lay between the germline ends. The CDR3 runs 15 residues.

The CDR3 loop reads CATSRPGQGAREQYF. The CDR3 region has the DNA TGTGCCACCAGCAGGCCGGGACAGGGGGCTAGGGAGCAGTACTTC. This chain uses TRBV15 with TRBJ2-7; the match to TRBD1 covers 12 bases. V was clipped by 3 bases and J by 7 bases; unmatched bases: 7. CDR1 is LNHNV and CDR2 is YYDKDF in the germline V gene (reference sequence). The CDR3 spans 15 residues.

The chain combines TRBV18 with TRBJ1-1; weak D call: TRBD1 (6 bases). CDR3 length: 14 residues. Germline V gene sequence: CDR1 KGHSH, CDR2 LQKENI. Trimming stripped 2 bases from V and 4 bases from J, with 11 bases between. DNA of the CDR3: TGTGCCAGCTCACCAACAGGGACGTCCACTGAAGCTTTCTTT. It is translated as CASSPTGTSTEAFF.

The V gene is TRBV6-1, the J gene TRBJ1-1; 7 bases agree with TRBD1. The germline V gene encodes CDR1 MNHNS and CDR2 SASEGT. The CDR3 consists of 16 residues. J was trimmed by 4 bases and V by 0 bases; bases with no gene match: 8. The CDR3 protein is CASSEATKGAGTEAFF. CDR3 bases: TGTGCCAGCAGTGAAGCGACAAAGGGGGCGGGCACTGAAGCTTTCTTT.

This chain uses TRBV4-1 with TRBJ1-2; no definite D call. With 4 bases removed from V and 0 bases from J, the gap between germline ends came to 6 bases. Germline V lookup: CDR1 MGHRA, CDR2 YSYEKL. The CDR3 is 13 amino acids. CDR3 in amino acids: CASSRTANYGYTF. The CDR3 DNA reads TGCGCCAGCAGCCGAACAGCTAACTATGGCTACACCTTC.

V gene TRBV19 combines with J gene TRBJ2-7; no reliable D call. Germline lookup yields CDR1 LNHDA and CDR2 SQIVND (reference sequence). The CDR3 runs to 13 residues. The V and J ends lost 0 bases and 1 base respectively, with 4 bases between them. CDR3 residues: CASSIDGSYEQYF. The CDR3 coding sequence is TGTGCCAGTAGTATAGACGGGTCCTACGAGCAGTACTTC.

This clone occurred a few times. V gene TRBV19 combines with J gene TRBJ1-1; TRBD1 aligns across 7 bases. The V gene's germline CDR1 is LNHDA and CDR2 SQIVND (reference sequence). V gave up 3 bases and J gave up 4 bases; unmatched junction bases: 8. The CDR3 has 15 amino acids. CDR3 coding DNA: TGTGCCAGTAGTATCGCAAGGGGGCTCGGCACTGAAGCTTTCTTT. Encoded protein: CASSIARGLGTEAFF.

This chain uses TRBV7-3 with TRBJ2-2, with TRBD1 matching over 7 bases. Losses at the gene ends were 6 bases for V and 5 bases for J; bases not matched to a gene: 6. The CDR3 length is 14 residues. Looked up from germline, CDR1 is SGHTA and CDR2 is FQGTGA. CDR3 amino acids: CASSFARGTGELFF. CDR3 sequence (DNA): TGTGCCAGCAGTTTCGCCAGGGGGACCGGGGAGCTGTTTTTT.